This is a list of T cell receptor beta chains from one sample in a study of CD8+ T cells in alopecia areata. Using immunoSEQ multiplex PCR, the repertoire was profiled, and TCRdb retains in-frame clones only, with some absent. This sample has about 200,000 clones, with 64% found just once. The input for sequencing was CD4+ T cells sorted from blood, taken at week 4, from a patient treated with tofacitinib. The receptors were sampled from a human donor with alopecia areata. Each CDR3 is given with its conserved first and last residue. Each record gives: CDR3 protein, CDR3 DNA, clone size, D gene, V gene, J gene. A D gene is named only where the DNA matches it firmly. Clone size appears in some rows only: once, few, many, or a class for an expanded clone.

CDR3 protein: CAISESFTGELFF
CDR3 DNA: TGTGCCATCAGTGAGTCGTTCACCGGGGAGCTGTTTTTT
clone size: once
D gene: NA
V gene: TRBV10-3
J gene: TRBJ2-2

CDR3 protein: CASSLMGEREETQYF
CDR3 DNA: TGTGCCAGCAGTTTAATGGGGGAAAGGGAAGAGACCCAGTACTTC
clone size: NA
D gene: NA
V gene: TRBV27
J gene: TRBJ2-5

CDR3 protein: CSVGQTLNTEAFF
CDR3 DNA: TGCAGCGTTGGACAGACCCTGAACACTGAAGCTTTCTTT
clone size: few
D gene: NA
V gene: TRBV29-1
J gene: TRBJ1-1

CDR3 protein: CAWREFRAQSNTGELFF
CDR3 DNA: TGTGCCTGGAGAGAGTTCAGGGCCCAGTCAAACACCGGGGAGCTGTTTTTT
clone size: NA
D gene: NA
V gene: TRBV30
J gene: TRBJ2-2

CDR3 protein: CASSSPGTPNYGYTF
CDR3 DNA: TGTGCCAGCAGTTCCCCCGGGACGCCTAACTATGGCTACACCTTC
clone size: NA
D gene: NA
V gene: TRBV27
J gene: TRBJ1-2

CDR3 protein: CSVQVGGQETQYF
CDR3 DNA: TGCAGCGTTCAAGTGGGGGGGCAAGAGACCCAGTACTTC
clone size: NA
D gene: TRBD2
V gene: TRBV29-1
J gene: TRBJ2-5

CDR3 protein: CAWRGGSGGNQPQHF
CDR3 DNA: TGTGCCTGGAGAGGGGGATCGGGGGGCAATCAGCCCCAGCATTTT
clone size: NA
D gene: NA
V gene: TRBV30
J gene: TRBJ1-5

CDR3 protein: CASSLWGQESGELFF
CDR3 DNA: TGCGCCAGCAGCTTGTGGGGACAGGAAAGCGGGGAGCTGTTTTTT
clone size: NA
D gene: TRBD1
V gene: TRBV5-1
J gene: TRBJ2-2

CDR3 protein: CASLTSRWGFETQYF
CDR3 DNA: TGTGCCAGCCTAACTAGTCGATGGGGTTTTGAGACCCAGTACTTC
clone size: NA
D gene: NA
V gene: TRBV7-9
J gene: TRBJ2-5

CDR3 protein: CAISELVAGYNEQFF
CDR3 DNA: TGTGCCATCAGTGAGTTGGTAGCGGGATACAATGAGCAGTTCTTC
clone size: NA
D gene: TRBD2
V gene: TRBV10-3
J gene: TRBJ2-1

CDR3 protein: CASSLHNEQFF
CDR3 DNA: TGTGCCAGCAGCTTACATAATGAGCAGTTCTTC
clone size: NA
D gene: NA
V gene: TRBV7-2
J gene: TRBJ2-1

CDR3 protein: CSVEAVANYGYTF
CDR3 DNA: TGCAGCGTTGAGGCAGTAGCTAACTATGGCTACACCTTC
clone size: NA
D gene: NA
V gene: TRBV29-1
J gene: TRBJ1-2

CDR3 protein: CASSPADTQYF
CDR3 DNA: TGTGCCAGCAGCCCCGCCGATACGCAGTATTTT
clone size: NA
D gene: NA
V gene: TRBV7-9
J gene: TRBJ2-3

CDR3 protein: CASSGGRQSSYEQYF
CDR3 DNA: TGTGCCAGCAGTGGAGGACGGCAGAGCTCCTACGAGCAGTACTTC
clone size: few
D gene: NA
V gene: TRBV2
J gene: TRBJ2-7

CDR3 protein: CASSLVGQGFTEAFF
CDR3 DNA: TGTGCCAGCAGCTTAGTGGGACAGGGTTTTACTGAAGCTTTCTTT
clone size: NA
D gene: TRBD1
V gene: TRBV7-2
J gene: TRBJ1-1

CDR3 protein: CASSIRAGENTEAFF
CDR3 DNA: TGTGCCAGCAGCATACGGGCGGGAGAGAACACTGAAGCTTTCTTT
clone size: once
D gene: NA
V gene: TRBV11-2
J gene: TRBJ1-1

CDR3 protein: CASSSGQGFYNSPLHF
CDR3 DNA: TGTGCCAGCAGTTCCGGACAGGGGTTTTATAATTCACCCCTCCACTTT
clone size: NA
D gene: TRBD1
V gene: TRBV27
J gene: TRBJ1-6

CDR3 protein: CASGAGTQYF
CDR3 DNA: TGTGCCAGCGGGGCGGGGACCCAGTACTTC
clone size: NA
D gene: NA
V gene: TRBV4-2
J gene: TRBJ2-5

CDR3 protein: CASSQDWAGGAKNIQYF
CDR3 DNA: TGTGCCAGCAGCCAAGATTGGGCAGGAGGAGCCAAAAACATTCAGTACTTC
clone size: NA
D gene: NA
V gene: TRBV4-2
J gene: TRBJ2-4

CDR3 protein: CAVWGGTGTYEQYF
CDR3 DNA: TGTGCCGTATGGGGCGGGACAGGGACCTACGAGCAGTACTTC
clone size: NA
D gene: TRBD1
V gene: TRBV6-1
J gene: TRBJ2-7

CDR3 protein: CSVVAGAYEQYF
CDR3 DNA: TGCAGCGTTGTGGCAGGGGCCTACGAGCAGTACTTC
clone size: NA
D gene: NA
V gene: TRBV29-1
J gene: TRBJ2-7

CDR3 protein: CASSLYRASSTDTQYF
CDR3 DNA: TGTGCCAGCAGCTTATACAGGGCATCTAGCACAGATACGCAGTATTTT
clone size: NA
D gene: NA
V gene: TRBV7-2
J gene: TRBJ2-3

CDR3 protein: CSVETGTRKEGAKNIQYF
CDR3 DNA: TGCAGCGTTGAAACAGGGACGAGAAAGGAGGGAGCCAAAAACATTCAGTACTTC
clone size: few
D gene: NA
V gene: TRBV29-1
J gene: TRBJ2-4

CDR3 protein: CAISEGQAGYGYTF
CDR3 DNA: TGTGCCATCAGTGAGGGACAGGCAGGCTATGGCTACACCTTC
clone size: NA
D gene: TRBD1
V gene: TRBV10-3
J gene: TRBJ1-2